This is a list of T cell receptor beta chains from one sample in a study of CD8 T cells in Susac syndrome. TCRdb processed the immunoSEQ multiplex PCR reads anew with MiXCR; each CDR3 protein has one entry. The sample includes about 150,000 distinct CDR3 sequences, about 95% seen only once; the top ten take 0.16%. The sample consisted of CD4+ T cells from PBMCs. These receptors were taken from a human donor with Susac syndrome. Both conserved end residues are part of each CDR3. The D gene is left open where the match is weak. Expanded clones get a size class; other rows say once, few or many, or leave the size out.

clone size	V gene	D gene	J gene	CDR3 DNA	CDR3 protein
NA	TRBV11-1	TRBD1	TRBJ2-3	TGTGCCAGCAGCCGGGACAGGGGGATGGATACGCAGTATTTT	CASSRDRGMDTQYF
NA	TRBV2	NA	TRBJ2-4	TGTGCCAGCATCGCCCGTAAAAACATTCAGTACTTC	CASIARKNIQYF
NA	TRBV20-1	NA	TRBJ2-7	TGCAGTGCTAGAGATCCGGGACCCGGCTACGAGCAGTACTTC	CSARDPGPGYEQYF
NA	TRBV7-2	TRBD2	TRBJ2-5	TGTGCCAGCAGCTTAGGACTAGCGCCTCTTCAAGAGACCCAGTACTTC	CASSLGLAPLQETQYF
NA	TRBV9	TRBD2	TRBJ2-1	TGTGCCAGCAGCGTACGCGGGGGGGTGGACGAGCAGTTCTTC	CASSVRGGVDEQFF
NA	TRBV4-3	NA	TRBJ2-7	TGCGCCAGCAGCCAAGAAGGCCAGGGTCCCTACGAGCAGTACTTC	CASSQEGQGPYEQYF
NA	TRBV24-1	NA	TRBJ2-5	TGTGCCACCAGTGATGGAACCTTAGAGACCCAGTACTTC	CATSDGTLETQYF
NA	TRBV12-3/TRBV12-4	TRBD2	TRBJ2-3	TGTGCCAGCAGCCCGCTTTTAGCGGGGGGTAAAAATACGCAGTATTTT	CASSPLLAGGKNTQYF
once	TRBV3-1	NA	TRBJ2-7	TGTGCCAGCAGCCAGGGAAACGCCTACGAGCAGTACTTC	CASSQGNAYEQYF
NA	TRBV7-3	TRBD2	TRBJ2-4	TGTGCCAGCAGCTCTCAAGCGGGGGCCAAAAACATTCAGTACTTC	CASSSQAGAKNIQYF
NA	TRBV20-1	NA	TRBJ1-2	TGCAGTGCTGGGGACAATGCCTATGGCTACACCTTC	CSAGDNAYGYTF
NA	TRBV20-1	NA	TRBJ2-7	TGCAGTGCGCCAGGGTGGGGAGAGCAGTACTTC	CSAPGWGEQYF
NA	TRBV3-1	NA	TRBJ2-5	TGTGCCAGCAGCTACAAAGGGACCCAGTACTTC	CASSYKGTQYF
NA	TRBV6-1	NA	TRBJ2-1	TGTGCCAGCAGTGAATGGGCCCGAGGGGATGAGCAGTTCTTC	CASSEWARGDEQFF
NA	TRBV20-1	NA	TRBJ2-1	TGCAGTGGGGCGGGGGCCGCGAGCTCCTACAATGAGCAGTTCTTC	CSGAGAASSYNEQFF
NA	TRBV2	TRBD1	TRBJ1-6	TGTGCCAGCAGTCAGGGGGCTAGTAATTCACCCCTCCACTTT	CASSQGASNSPLHF
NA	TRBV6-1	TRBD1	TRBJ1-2	TGTGCCAGCAGAGGGACAGAACCCTATGGCTACACCTTC	CASRGTEPYGYTF
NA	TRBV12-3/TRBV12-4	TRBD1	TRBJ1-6	TGTGCCAGCAGTCCGCCGGGACAGGGGTATAATTCACCCCTCCACTTT	CASSPPGQGYNSPLHF
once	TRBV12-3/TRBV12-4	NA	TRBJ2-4	TGTGCCAGCAGTTTTCTAGGGCTAAACATTCAGTACTTC	CASSFLGLNIQYF
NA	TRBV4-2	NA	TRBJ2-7	TGTGCCAGCAGCCAAAGTCAGGGCGAGCAGTACTTC	CASSQSQGEQYF
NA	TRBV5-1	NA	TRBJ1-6	TGCGCCAGCAGCTCCGTCGCCTGGGATTCACCCCTCCACTTT	CASSSVAWDSPLHF
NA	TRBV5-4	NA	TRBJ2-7	TGTGCCAGCAGCTTGGGCGGAGCGCGGGAAGGAAAAGCCTACGAGCAGTACTTC	CASSLGGAREGKAYEQYF
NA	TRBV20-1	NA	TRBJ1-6	TGCAGTGCTAGAGGTTCAGGGCTCAATAATTCACCCCTCCACTTT	CSARGSGLNNSPLHF
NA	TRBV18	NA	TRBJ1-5	TGTGCCAGCTCAACGGACGTTGGACAGCCCCAGCATTTT	CASSTDVGQPQHF
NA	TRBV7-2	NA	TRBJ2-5	TGTGCCAGCAGCTATTCGGGACTGCAAGAGACCCAGTACTTC	CASSYSGLQETQYF
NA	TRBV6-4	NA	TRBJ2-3	TGTGCCAGCAGTGACTCATTGGCAGATACGCAGTATTTT	CASSDSLADTQYF
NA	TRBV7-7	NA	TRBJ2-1	TGTGCCAGCAGCTTATACGAGGGGAATGAGCAGTTCTTC	CASSLYEGNEQFF
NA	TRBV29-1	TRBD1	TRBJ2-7	TGCAGCACCCTCGGGCCCGGGACAGACTACGAGCAGTACTTC	CSTLGPGTDYEQYF
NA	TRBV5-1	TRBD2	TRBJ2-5	TGCGCCAGCAGTCCTAGCGGGGCACGAGAGACCCAGTACTTC	CASSPSGARETQYF
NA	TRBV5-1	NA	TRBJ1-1	TGCGCCAGCAGCTTGGAAAGGCCAGGGAGGGACACTGAAGCTTTCTTT	CASSLERPGRDTEAFF
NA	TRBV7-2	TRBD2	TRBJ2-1	TGTGCCAGCAGCTTAACTAGCGGGGGTCTCGCGGGGGAGCAGTTCTTC	CASSLTSGGLAGEQFF
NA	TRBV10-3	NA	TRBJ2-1	TGTGCCATCAGTGAGCCCTCGAGGGGCAATGAGCAGTTCTTC	CAISEPSRGNEQFF
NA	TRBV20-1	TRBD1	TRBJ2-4	TGCAGTGTTGGACAGGCAAACATTCAGTACTTC	CSVGQANIQYF
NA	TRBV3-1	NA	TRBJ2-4	TGTGCCAGCACCCGACAAGGGTGGAACATTCAGTACTTC	CASTRQGWNIQYF
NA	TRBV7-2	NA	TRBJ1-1	TGTGCCAGCAGCTTCTGGGGGCGAGGGCCGGACACTGAAGCTTTCTTT	CASSFWGRGPDTEAFF
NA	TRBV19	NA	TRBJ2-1	TGTGCCAGTAGGACCCGAGGACAGATCTCCTACAATGAGCAGTTCTTC	CASRTRGQISYNEQFF
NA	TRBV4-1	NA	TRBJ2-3	TGCGCCAGCAGCCAGGACCCGGGACCGCACCTCACAGATACGCAGTATTTT	CASSQDPGPHLTDTQYF
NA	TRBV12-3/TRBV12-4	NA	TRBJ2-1	TGTGCCAGCAGTTTATGGTCGGTAGTGAGGAATGAGCAGTTCTTC	CASSLWSVVRNEQFF
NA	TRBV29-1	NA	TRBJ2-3	TGCAGCGCCAGAGGGCCCTCGCCCCCTCACACAGATACGCAGTATTTT	CSARGPSPPHTDTQYF
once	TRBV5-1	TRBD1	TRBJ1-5	TGCGCCAGCAGCGCGACAGGGGGCCGACAGCCCCAGCATTTT	CASSATGGRQPQHF
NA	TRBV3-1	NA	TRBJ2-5	TGTGCCAGCAGCCAAGAAACGGCGGTGGGGGCCCAGTACTTC	CASSQETAVGAQYF
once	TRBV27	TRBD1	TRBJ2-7	TGTGCCAGCAGTTTTCGGGGACAGGGCGTCGAGCAGTACTTC	CASSFRGQGVEQYF
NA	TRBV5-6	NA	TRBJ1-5	TGTGCCAGCAGCTTGGTTAATCAGCCCCAGCATTTT	CASSLVNQPQHF
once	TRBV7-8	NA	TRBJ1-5	TGTGCCAGCAGCTTACTGATGACCAGAGGAAATCAGCCCCAGCATTTT	CASSLLMTRGNQPQHF
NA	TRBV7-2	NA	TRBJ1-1	TGTGCCAGCAGCTTATTTGGTGGAGCGAACACTGAAGCTTTCTTT	CASSLFGGANTEAFF
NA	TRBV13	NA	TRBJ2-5	TGTGCCAGCAGCCAGGGACTCGTAGCGGAGGAGACCCAGTACTTC	CASSQGLVAEETQYF
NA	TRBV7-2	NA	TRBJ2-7	TGTGCCAGCGGATACCTGGGAACCTACGAGCAGTACTTC	CASGYLGTYEQYF
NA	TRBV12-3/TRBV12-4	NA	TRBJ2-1	TGTGCCAGCAGTTTGACATCTACTTACAATGAGCAGTTCTTC	CASSLTSTYNEQFF
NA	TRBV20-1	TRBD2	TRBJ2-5	TGCAGTGCGATCGGGGGGGGAGAGACCCAGTACTTC	CSAIGGGETQYF
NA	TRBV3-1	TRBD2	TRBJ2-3	TGTGCCAGCACCCGGGGACTAGGCGATTCGGTTACGCAGTATTTT	CASTRGLGDSVTQYF
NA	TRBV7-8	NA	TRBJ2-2	TGTGCCAGCACGACCCAGCTCACGAACACCGGGGAGCTGTTTTTT	CASTTQLTNTGELFF
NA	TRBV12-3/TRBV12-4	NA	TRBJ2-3	TGTGCCAGCAGTCCCCAGGGCCGGGGAGATACGCAGTATTTT	CASSPQGRGDTQYF
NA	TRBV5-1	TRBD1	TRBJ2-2	TGCGCCAGCAGCTTAACGGGACAGGGGACCGGGGAGCTGTTTTTT	CASSLTGQGTGELFF
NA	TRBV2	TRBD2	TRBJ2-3	TGTGCCAGCAAAGAGCGGGGTAGCACAGATACGCAGTATTTT	CASKERGSTDTQYF